This T cell receptor delta chain is from a study of gamma-delta T cells after stem cell transplantation. CDR1 is GEAIGNYY, CDR2 EKD, per germline. This CDR3 region has 15 residues. The J segment lost 1 base and the V segment lost 1 base, leaving 3 bases of the junction unmatched. This clone ranks as large. Distinct nucleotide sequences in the sample also encode this CDR3. TCRdb fed the RT-PCR reads to CATT. Among 1,700 or so delta-chain clones listed, around 4.4% were seen once. The gene calls are TRDV2 and TRDJ1; 9 nucleotides align to TRDD3. This sequence was found in a human donor. It is not recorded whose cells these are; they may come from a transplant donor. Sequencing was carried out using gamma-delta T cells. As DNA, the CDR3 is TGTGCCTGTGACACACTGGGGGACCTCACCGATAAACTCATCTTT. Its translation: CACDTLGDLTDKLIF.